Listed below are T cell receptor beta chains from one sample, sequenced in a study of T cell responses to AZD1222 COVID-19 vaccine. Sequenced by immunoSEQ multiplex PCR; TCRdb stores in-frame clones only, minus some. This sample has 140,000 to 150,000 clones; approximately 78% occur once, and the top ten carry roughly 4.5%. Sequenced material: peripheral blood, taken on day 0 of MenACWY control vaccination. The receptors here all came from an adult in good health. Each CDR3 is given with its conserved first and last residue. D genes are given only for firm matches.

J: TRBJ1-6
D: TRBD1
V: TRBV27
CDR3: CASSLTGKSPLHF
DNA: TGTGCCAGCAGTCTGACAGGGAAATCACCCCTCCACTTT

J: TRBJ1-6
D: TRBD1
V: TRBV5-1
CDR3: CASRRGGQGNNSPLHF
DNA: TGCGCCAGCCGCCGGGGAGGACAGGGCAACAATTCACCCCTCCACTTT

J: TRBJ1-6
D: NA
V: TRBV11-3
CDR3: CASSARRGSPLHF
DNA: TGTGCCAGCAGCGCGCGAAGGGGATCACCCCTCCACTTT

J: TRBJ2-1
D: TRBD1
V: TRBV5-1
CDR3: CASSLYRGVNEQFF
DNA: TGCGCCAGCAGCTTGTACAGGGGGGTAAATGAGCAGTTCTTC

J: TRBJ1-5
D: NA
V: TRBV28
CDR3: CASSLLAGTQPQHF
DNA: TGTGCCAGCAGTTTGTTGGCAGGGACTCAGCCCCAGCATTTT

J: TRBJ2-1
D: TRBD1
V: TRBV3-1/TRBV3-2
CDR3: CASSQMGQGEQFF
DNA: TGTGCCAGCAGCCAGATGGGACAGGGGGAGCAGTTCTTC

J: TRBJ2-7
D: NA
V: TRBV29-1
CDR3: CSATKGFGRGTSYEQYF
DNA: TGCAGCGCAACGAAGGGCTTCGGCAGGGGAACCTCCTACGAGCAGTACTTC

J: TRBJ1-4
D: NA
V: TRBV4-1
CDR3: CASSLVGKERKLFF
DNA: TGCGCCAGCAGCCTAGTGGGTAAGGAAAGAAAACTGTTTTTT

J: TRBJ2-3
D: NA
V: TRBV5-6
CDR3: CASSGDSTDTQYF
DNA: TGTGCCAGCAGTGGAGACAGCACAGATACGCAGTATTTT

J: TRBJ1-6
D: NA
V: TRBV19
CDR3: CASSILRPVVTLHF
DNA: TGTGCCAGTAGTATTCTCCGACCGGTAGTCACCCTCCACTTT

J: TRBJ1-6
D: NA
V: TRBV5-5
CDR3: CASSQTGLKSPLHF
DNA: TGTGCCAGCAGCCAGACGGGACTAAAATCACCCCTCCACTTT

J: TRBJ1-2
D: TRBD1
V: TRBV29-1
CDR3: CSVGQGGNYGYTF
DNA: TGCAGCGTTGGACAGGGGGGAAACTATGGCTACACCTTC

J: TRBJ2-1
D: NA
V: TRBV18
CDR3: CASALGNEQFF
DNA: TGTGCCAGCGCCTTAGGCAATGAGCAGTTCTTC

J: TRBJ1-2
D: NA
V: TRBV6-1
CDR3: CASSETQTASYGYTF
DNA: TGTGCCAGCAGTGAAACGCAGACGGCAAGCTATGGCTACACCTTC

J: TRBJ2-2
D: NA
V: TRBV7-7
CDR3: CASSLASPTGELFF
DNA: TGTGCCAGCAGCTTAGCGAGTCCCACCGGGGAGCTGTTTTTT

J: TRBJ1-4
D: NA
V: TRBV5-1
CDR3: CASSLAGPNEKLFF
DNA: TGCGCCAGCAGCTTGGCGGGGCCTAATGAAAAACTGTTTTTT

J: TRBJ1-1
D: TRBD1
V: TRBV10-1
CDR3: CASSWTGLRNTEAFF
DNA: TGCGCCAGCAGTTGGACAGGGTTGAGGAACACTGAAGCTTTCTTT

J: TRBJ2-1
D: NA
V: TRBV19
CDR3: CASSIIVGNEQFF
DNA: TGTGCCAGTAGTATAATCGTGGGCAATGAGCAGTTCTTC

J: TRBJ1-5
D: NA
V: TRBV14
CDR3: CASSQEYGVGSQPQHF
DNA: TGTGCCAGCAGCCAAGAGTATGGGGTTGGGAGTCAGCCCCAGCATTTT